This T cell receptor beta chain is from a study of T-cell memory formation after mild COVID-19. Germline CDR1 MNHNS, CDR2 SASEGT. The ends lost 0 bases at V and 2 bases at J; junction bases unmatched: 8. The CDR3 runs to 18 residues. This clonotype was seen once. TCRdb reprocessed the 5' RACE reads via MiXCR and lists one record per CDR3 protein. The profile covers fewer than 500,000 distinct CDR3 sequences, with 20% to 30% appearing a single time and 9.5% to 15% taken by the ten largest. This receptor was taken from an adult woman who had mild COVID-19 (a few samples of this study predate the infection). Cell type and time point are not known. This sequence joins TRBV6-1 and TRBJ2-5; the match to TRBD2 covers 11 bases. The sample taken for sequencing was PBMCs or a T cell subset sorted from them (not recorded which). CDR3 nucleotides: TGTGCCAGCAGTGAAGCTCTTAGCGGGGGGGCGGCTCAAGAGACCCAGTACTTC. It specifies CASSEALSGGAAQETQYF.